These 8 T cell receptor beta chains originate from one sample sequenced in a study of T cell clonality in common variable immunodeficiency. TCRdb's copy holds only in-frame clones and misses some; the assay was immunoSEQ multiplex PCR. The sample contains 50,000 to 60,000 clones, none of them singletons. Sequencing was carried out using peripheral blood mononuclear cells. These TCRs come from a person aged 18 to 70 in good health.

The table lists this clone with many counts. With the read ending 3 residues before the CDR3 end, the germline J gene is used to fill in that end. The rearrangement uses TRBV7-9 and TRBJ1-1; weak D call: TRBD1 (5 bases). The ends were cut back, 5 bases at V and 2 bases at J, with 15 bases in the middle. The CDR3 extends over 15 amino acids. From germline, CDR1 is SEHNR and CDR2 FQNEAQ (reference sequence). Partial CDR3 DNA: TGTGCCAGCAGCCTCCCAGGGCAGGCAAACACTGAA. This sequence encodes CASSLPGQANTE. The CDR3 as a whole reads CASSLPGQANTEAFF.

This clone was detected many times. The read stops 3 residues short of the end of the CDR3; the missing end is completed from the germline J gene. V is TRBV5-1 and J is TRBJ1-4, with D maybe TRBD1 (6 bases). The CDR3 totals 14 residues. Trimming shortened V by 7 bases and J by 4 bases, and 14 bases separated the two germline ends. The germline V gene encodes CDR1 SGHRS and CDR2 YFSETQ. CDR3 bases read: TGCGCCAGCCGAACAGGGTATAGTAATGAAAAA. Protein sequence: CASRTGYSNEK. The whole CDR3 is CASRTGYSNEKLFF.

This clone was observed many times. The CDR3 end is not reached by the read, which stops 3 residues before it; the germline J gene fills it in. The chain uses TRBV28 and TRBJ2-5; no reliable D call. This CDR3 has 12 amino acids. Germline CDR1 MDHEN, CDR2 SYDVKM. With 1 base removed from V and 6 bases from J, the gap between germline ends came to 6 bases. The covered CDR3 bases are TGTGCCAGCAGTTTATCCCTTAAGACC. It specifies CASSLSLKT. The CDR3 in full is CASSLSLKTQYF.

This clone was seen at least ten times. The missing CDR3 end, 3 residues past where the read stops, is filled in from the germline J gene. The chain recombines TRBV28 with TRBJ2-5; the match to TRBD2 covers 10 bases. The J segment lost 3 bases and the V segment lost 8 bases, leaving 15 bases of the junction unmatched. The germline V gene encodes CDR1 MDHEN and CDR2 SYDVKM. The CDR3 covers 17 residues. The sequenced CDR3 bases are TGTGCCAGCTCTGTGGCTAGCGGGAGCTGGCGAAAAGAGACC. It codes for CASSVASGSWRKET. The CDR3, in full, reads CASSVASGSWRKETQYF.

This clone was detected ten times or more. The CDR3 reads CASSPQGTNTEAFF. CDR3 bases read: TGTGCCAGCTCACCCCAGGGGACGAACACTGAA. The chain carries TRBV18 and TRBJ1-1, with a weak D call TRBD1 (6 bases). The read halts 3 residues ahead of the CDR3 end, with the missing end drawn from the germline J gene. CDR1 is KGHSH, CDR2 LQKENI, per germline. This CDR3 has 14 amino acids. The ends were cut back, 3 bases at V and 1 base at J, with 9 bases in the middle. Supplemented by reference TRBV18 and TRBJ1-1, the full variable domain reads NAGVMQNPRHLVRRRGQEARLRCSPMKGHSHVYWYRQLPEEGLKFMVYLQKENIIDESGMPKERFSAEFPKEGPSILRIQQVVRGDSAAYFCASSPQGTNTEAFFGQGTRLTVV.

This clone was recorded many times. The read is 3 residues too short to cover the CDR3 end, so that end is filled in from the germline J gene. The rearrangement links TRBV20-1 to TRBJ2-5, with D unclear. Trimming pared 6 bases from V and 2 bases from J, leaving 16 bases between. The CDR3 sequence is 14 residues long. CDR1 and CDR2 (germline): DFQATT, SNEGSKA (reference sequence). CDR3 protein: CSARPVTGQETQYF. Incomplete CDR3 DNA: TGCAGTGCCAGACCCGTTACGGGTCAAGAGACC.

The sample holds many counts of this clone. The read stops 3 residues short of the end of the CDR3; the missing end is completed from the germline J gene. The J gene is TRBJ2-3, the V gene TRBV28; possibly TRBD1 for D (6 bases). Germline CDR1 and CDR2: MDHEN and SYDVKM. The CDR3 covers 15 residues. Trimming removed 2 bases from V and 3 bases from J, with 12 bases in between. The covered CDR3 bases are TGTGCCAGCAGTTTAATAAACAGGGTAACAGATACG. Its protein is CASSLINRVTDT. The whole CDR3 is CASSLINRVTDTQYF.

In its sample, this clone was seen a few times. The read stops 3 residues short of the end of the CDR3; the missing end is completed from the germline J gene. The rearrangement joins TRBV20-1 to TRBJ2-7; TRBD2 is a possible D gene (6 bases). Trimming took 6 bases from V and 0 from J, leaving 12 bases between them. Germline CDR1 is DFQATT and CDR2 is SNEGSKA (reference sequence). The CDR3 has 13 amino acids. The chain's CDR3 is CSASGTDSYEQYF. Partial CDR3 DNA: TGCAGTGCGTCAGGGACTGACTCCTACGAG.